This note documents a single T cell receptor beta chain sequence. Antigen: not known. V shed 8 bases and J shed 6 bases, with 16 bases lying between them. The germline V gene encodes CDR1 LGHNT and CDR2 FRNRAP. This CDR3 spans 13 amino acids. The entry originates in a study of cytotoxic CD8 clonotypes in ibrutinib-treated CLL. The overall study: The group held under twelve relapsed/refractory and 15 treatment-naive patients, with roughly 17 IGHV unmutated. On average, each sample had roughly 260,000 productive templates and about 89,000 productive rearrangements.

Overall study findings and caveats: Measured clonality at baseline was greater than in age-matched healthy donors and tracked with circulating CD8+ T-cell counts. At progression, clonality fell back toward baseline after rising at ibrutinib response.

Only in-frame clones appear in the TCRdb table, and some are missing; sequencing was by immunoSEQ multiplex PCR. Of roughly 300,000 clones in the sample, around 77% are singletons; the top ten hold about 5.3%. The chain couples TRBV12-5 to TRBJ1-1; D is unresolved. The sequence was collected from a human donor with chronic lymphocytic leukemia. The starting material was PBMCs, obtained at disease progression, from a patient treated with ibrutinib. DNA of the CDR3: TGTGCTAGTCTACTTTTCCTTCGGTCTGAAGCTTTCTTT. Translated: CASLLFLRSEAFF.